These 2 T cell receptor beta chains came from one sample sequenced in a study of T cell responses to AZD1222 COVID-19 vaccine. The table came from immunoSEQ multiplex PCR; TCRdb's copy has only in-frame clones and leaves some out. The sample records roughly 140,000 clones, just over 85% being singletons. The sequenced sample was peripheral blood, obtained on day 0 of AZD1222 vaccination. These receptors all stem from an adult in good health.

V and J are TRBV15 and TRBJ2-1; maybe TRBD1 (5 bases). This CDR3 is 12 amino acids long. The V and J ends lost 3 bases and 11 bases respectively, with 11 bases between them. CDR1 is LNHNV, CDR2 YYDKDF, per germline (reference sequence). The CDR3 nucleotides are TGTGCCACCAGCAGGGGGCCGGGTCAGCAGTTCTTC. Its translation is CATSRGPGQQFF.

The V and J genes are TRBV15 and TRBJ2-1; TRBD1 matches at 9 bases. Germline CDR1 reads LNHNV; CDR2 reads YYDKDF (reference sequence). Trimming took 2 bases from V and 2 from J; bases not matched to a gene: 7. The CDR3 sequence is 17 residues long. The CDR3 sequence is CATSRITGTGTYNEQFF. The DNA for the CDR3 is TGTGCCACCAGCAGAATCACCGGGACAGGGACCTACAATGAGCAGTTCTTC.